This T cell receptor beta chain stems from a study of cytomegalovirus exposure and HLA in healthy donors. Study-level findings and limits: Reported performance of the classifier showed diagnosis of cytomegalovirus status with high specificity and sensitivity. Cytomegalovirus association was listed for approximately 150 TCR beta chains. Some public TCRs appeared in many individuals, while most sequences were rare.

A word on this clone: Its antigen is as yet unknown.

Data came from immunoSEQ multiplex PCR; TCRdb stores just in-frame clones and leaves some out. In the table there are under 250,000 clones, around 86% of which are singletons. The donors were members of the approximately 110-subject validation cohort (separate from the approximately 730-subject first cohort). Germline lookup yields CDR1 MDHEN and CDR2 SYDVKM. J gave up 2 bases and V 6 bases, and 10 bases lay outside the gene matches. This CDR3 spans 15 amino acids. This TCR derives from a woman aged 18-29 years in good health and CMV-seropositive. The chain is built from TRBV28 and TRBJ2-7; 7 nucleotides line up with TRBD2. The material sequenced was PBMCs. The CDR3: CASSPHAGAPYEQYF. The CDR3 coding sequence is TGTGCCAGCAGCCCCCACGCGGGAGCCCCCTACGAGCAGTACTTC.